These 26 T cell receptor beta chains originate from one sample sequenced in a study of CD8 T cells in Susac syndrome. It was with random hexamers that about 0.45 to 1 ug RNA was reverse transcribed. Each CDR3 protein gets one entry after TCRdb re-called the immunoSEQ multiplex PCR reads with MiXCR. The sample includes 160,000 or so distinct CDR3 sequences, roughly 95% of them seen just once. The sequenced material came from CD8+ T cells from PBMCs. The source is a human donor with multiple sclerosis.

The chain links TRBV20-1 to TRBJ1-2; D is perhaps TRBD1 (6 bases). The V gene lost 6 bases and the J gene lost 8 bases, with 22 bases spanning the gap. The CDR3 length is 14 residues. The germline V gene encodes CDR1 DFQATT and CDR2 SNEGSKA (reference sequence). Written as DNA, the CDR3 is TGCAGTGCCCACCGACCAACAGGGCCTGACGGCTACACCTTC. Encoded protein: CSAHRPTGPDGYTF.

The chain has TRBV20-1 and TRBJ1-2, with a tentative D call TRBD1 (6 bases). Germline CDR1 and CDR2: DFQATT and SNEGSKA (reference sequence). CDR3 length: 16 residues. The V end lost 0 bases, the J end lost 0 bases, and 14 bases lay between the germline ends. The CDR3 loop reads CSARDLDSVTNYGYTF. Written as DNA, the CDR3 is TGCAGTGCTAGAGATCTGGACAGTGTAACTAACTATGGCTACACCTTC.

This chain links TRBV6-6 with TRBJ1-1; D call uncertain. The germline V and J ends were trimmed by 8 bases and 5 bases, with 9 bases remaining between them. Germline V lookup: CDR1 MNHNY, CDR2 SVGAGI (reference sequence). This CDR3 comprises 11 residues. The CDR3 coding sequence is TGTGCCAGCTTGATGGGGACTGAAGCTTTCTTT. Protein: CASLMGTEAFF.

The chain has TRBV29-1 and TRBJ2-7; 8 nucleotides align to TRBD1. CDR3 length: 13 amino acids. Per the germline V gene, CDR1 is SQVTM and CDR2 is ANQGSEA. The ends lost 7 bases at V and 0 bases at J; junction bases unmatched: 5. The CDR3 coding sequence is TGCAGCGCGGAGGACAGGGACTCCTACGAGCAGTACTTC. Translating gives CSAEDRDSYEQYF.

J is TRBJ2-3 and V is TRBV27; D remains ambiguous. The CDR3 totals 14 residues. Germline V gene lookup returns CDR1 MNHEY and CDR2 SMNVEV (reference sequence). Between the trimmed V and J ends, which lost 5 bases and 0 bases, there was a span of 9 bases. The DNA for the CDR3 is TGTGCCAGCAGTCTAACATTTAGCACAGATACGCAGTATTTT. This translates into CASSLTFSTDTQYF.

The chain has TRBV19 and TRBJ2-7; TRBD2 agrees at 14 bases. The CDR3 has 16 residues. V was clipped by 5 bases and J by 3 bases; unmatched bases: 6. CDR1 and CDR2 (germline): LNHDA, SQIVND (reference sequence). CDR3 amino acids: CASSSGLAGARYEQYF. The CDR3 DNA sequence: TGTGCCAGTAGTTCGGGACTAGCGGGGGCCCGCTACGAGCAGTACTTC.

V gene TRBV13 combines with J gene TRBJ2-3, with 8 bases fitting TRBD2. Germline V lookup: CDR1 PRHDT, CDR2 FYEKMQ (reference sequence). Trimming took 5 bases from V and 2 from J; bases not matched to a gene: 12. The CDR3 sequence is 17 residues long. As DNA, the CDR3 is TGTGCCAGCAGCCACAAACTAGCGGATATTTTCACAGATACGCAGTATTTT. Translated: CASSHKLADIFTDTQYF.

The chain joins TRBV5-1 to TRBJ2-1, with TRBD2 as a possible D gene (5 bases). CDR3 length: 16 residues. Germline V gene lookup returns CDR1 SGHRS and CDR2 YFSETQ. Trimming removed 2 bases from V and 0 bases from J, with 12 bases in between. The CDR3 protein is CASSLEGPSSYNEQFF. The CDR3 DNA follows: TGCGCCAGCAGCTTAGAGGGTCCGAGCTCCTACAATGAGCAGTTCTTC.

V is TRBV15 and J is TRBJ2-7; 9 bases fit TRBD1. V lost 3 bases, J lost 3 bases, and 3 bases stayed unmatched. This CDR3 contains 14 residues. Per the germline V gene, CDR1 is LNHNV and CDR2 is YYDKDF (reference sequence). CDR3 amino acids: CATSSGTGSYEQYF. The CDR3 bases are TGTGCCACCAGCAGCGGGACAGGGAGCTACGAGCAGTACTTC.

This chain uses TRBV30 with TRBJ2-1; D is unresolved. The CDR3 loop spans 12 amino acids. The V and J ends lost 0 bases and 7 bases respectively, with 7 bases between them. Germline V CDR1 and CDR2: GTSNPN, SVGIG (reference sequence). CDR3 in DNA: TGTGCCTGGAGTGTTCTGGGAAATGAGCAGTTCTTC. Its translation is CAWSVLGNEQFF.

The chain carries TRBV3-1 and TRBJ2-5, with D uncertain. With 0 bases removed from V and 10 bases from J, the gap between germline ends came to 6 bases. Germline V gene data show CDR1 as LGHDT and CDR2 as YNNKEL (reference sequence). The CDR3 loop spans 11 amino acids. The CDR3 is CASSQEWDQYF. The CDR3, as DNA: TGTGCCAGCAGCCAAGAATGGGACCAGTACTTC.

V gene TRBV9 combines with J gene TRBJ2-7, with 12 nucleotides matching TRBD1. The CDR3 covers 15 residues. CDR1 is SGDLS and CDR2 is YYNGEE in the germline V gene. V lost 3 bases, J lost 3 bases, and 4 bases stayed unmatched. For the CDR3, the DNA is TGTGCCAGCAGCGCGGGACAGGGGGCGGGCTACGAGCAGTACTTC. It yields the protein CASSAGQGAGYEQYF. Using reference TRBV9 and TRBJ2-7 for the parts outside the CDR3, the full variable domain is DSGVTQTPKHLITATGQRVTLRCSPRSGDLSVYWYQQSLDQGLQFLIQYYNGEERAKGNILERFSAQQFPDLHSELNLSSLELGDSALYFCASSAGQGAGYEQYFGPGTRLTVT.

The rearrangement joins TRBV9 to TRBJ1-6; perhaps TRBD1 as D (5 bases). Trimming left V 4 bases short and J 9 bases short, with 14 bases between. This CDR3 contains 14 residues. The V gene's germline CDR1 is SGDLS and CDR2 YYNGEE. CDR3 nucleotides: TGTGCCAGCAGCTATCAGGGTTCTGGTTCACCCCTCCACTTT. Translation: CASSYQGSGSPLHF.

The CDR3 loop is CASSQAYRGEETQYF. For the CDR3, the DNA is TGCGCCAGCAGCCAAGCGTACAGGGGGGAAGAGACCCAGTACTTC. The chain links TRBV4-1 to TRBJ2-5, with TRBD1 identical over 8 bases. The CDR3 runs to 15 residues. In germline, CDR1 is MGHRA, CDR2 YSYEKL. Trimming took 1 base from V and 3 from J; bases not matched to a gene: 4.

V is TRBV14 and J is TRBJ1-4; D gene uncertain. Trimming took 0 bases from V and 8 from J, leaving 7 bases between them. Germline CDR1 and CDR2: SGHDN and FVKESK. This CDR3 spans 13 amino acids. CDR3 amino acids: CASSQDSREKLFF. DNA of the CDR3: TGTGCCAGCAGCCAAGATAGCAGAGAAAAACTGTTTTTT.

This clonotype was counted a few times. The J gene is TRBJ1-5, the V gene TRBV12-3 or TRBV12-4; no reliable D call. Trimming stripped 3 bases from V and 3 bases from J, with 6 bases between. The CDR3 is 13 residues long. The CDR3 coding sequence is TGTGCCAGCAGTTTGAGCCCCAATCAGCCCCAGCATTTT. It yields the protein CASSLSPNQPQHF.

The CDR3 sequence: CASSISPTYGYTF. The CDR3 region has the DNA TGTGCCAGCAGTATTTCTCCTACGTATGGCTACACCTTC. The genes are TRBV27 and TRBJ1-2; D unresolved. Per the germline V gene, CDR1 is MNHEY and CDR2 is SMNVEV (reference sequence). The length of the CDR3 is 13 residues. V dropped 5 bases and J dropped 5 bases, with 12 bases sitting between them.

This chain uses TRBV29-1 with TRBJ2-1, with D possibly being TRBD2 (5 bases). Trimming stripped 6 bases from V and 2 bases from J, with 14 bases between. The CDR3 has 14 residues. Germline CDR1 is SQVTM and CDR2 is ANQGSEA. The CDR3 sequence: CSVRAESTYNEQFF. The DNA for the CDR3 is TGCAGCGTGAGAGCGGAAAGCACCTACAATGAGCAGTTCTTC.

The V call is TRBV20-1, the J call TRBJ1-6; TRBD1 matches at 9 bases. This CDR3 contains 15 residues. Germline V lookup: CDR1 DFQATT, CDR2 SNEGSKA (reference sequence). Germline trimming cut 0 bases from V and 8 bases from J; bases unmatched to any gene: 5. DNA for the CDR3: TGCAGTGCTAGAGAGGTACAGGGGGCTGATTCACCCCTCCACTTT. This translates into CSAREVQGADSPLHF.

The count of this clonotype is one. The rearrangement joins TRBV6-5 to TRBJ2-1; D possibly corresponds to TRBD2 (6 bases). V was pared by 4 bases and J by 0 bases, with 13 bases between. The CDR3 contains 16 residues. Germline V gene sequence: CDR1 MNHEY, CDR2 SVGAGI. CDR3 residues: CASSSSPGSSYNEQFF. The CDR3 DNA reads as TGTGCCAGCAGTTCTTCCCCCGGGAGCTCCTACAATGAGCAGTTCTTC.

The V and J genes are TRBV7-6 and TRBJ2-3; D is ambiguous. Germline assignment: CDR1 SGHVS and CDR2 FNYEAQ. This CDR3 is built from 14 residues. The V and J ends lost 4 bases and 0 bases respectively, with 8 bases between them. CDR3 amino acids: CASSSQGSTDTQYF. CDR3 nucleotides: TGTGCCAGCAGCTCTCAAGGCAGCACAGATACGCAGTATTTT.

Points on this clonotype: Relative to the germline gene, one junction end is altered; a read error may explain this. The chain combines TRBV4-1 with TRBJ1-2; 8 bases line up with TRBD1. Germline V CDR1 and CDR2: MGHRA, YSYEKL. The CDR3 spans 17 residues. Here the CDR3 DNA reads TGCGCCAGCAGTCAAGCAGCCAGACCACAGGGGGTCTATGGCTACACCTTC. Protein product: CASSQAARPQGVYGYTF.

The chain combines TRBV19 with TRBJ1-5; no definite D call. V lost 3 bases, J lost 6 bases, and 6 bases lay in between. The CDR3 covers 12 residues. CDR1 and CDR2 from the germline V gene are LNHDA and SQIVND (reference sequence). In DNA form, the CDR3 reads TGTGCCAGTAGTATTGGTTTTCAGCCCCAGCATTTT. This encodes CASSIGFQPQHF.

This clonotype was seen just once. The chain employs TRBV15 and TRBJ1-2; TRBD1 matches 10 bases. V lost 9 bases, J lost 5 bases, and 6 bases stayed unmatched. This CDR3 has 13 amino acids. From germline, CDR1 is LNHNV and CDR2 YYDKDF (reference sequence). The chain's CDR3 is CATGTGEYYGYTF. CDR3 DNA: TGTGCCACAGGGACAGGGGAGTATTATGGCTACACCTTC.

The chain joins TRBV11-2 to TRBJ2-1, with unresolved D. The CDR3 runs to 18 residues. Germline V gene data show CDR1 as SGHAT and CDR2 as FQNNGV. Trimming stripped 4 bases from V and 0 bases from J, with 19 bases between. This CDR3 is CASSSFEKKKFSYNEQFF. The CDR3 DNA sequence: TGTGCCAGCAGCTCTTTCGAGAAGAAGAAATTCTCCTACAATGAGCAGTTCTTC.

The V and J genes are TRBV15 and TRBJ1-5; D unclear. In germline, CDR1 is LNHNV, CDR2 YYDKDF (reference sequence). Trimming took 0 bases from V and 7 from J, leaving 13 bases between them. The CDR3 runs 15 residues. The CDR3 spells CATSRDLGGGQPQHF. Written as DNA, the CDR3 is TGTGCCACCAGCAGAGATTTGGGCGGCGGACAGCCCCAGCATTTT.